Below are 16 T cell receptor beta chains sequenced from a single sample in a study of a mutant IDH1 vaccine in newly diagnosed glioma. As for time point: baseline, week 1 (first vaccination visit). Treatment: pre-vaccination baseline after standard-of-care therapy. The table came from immunoSEQ multiplex PCR; TCRdb's copy has only in-frame clones and leaves some out. The table includes 55,000 to 70,000 clones, about 86% detected once. The sequencing used PBMCs, collected from a glioma patient treated with radiotherapy, temozolomide or both. Source of these receptors: a man aged 25 to 45 with glioma.

In DNA, the CDR3 is TGTGCCAGCGGGGGAGACCCTGGAGTCTGGTATGGCTACACCTTC. Encoded protein: CASGGDPGVWYGYTF. J is TRBJ1-2 and V is TRBV2; tentatively, D is TRBD1 (5 bases). Trimming shortened V by 8 bases and J by 5 bases, and 21 bases separated the two germline ends. This CDR3 contains 15 residues. Germline V gives CDR1 SNHLY, CDR2 FYNNEI.

DNA for the CDR3: TGCGCCAGCAGTGATCACGACTATGGCTACACCTTC. Translating it yields CASSDHDYGYTF. V usage is TRBV10-2 and J usage is TRBJ1-2, with D uncertain. There are 12 residues in the CDR3. Germline V gives CDR1 WSHSY, CDR2 SAAADI. The ends were cut back, 3 bases at V and 3 bases at J, with 5 bases in the middle.

The chain recombines TRBV2 with TRBJ1-6, with D maybe TRBD1 (6 bases). Trimming stripped 5 bases from V and 8 bases from J, with 10 bases between. Germline V gene sequence: CDR1 SNHLY, CDR2 FYNNEI. The CDR3 totals 13 residues. The CDR3 reads CASSRRGDSPLHF. The CDR3 DNA reads as TGTGCCAGCAGTAGAAGGGGGGATTCACCCCTCCACTTT.

The chain carries TRBV7-9 and TRBJ2-1; D is possibly TRBD1 (6 bases). Trimming took off 5 bases at V and 10 bases at J, with 18 bases between the two ends. The germline V gene encodes CDR1 SEHNR and CDR2 FQNEAQ (reference sequence). There are 14 residues in the CDR3. The CDR3 protein is CASSPRTVTGEQFF. The CDR3 DNA sequence: TGTGCCAGCAGCCCACGGACAGTTACGGGGGAGCAGTTCTTC. Based on the CDR3 plus reference TRBV7-9 and TRBJ2-1, the full variable domain is DTGVSQNPRHKITKRGQNVTFRCDPISEHNRLYWYRQTLGQGPEFLTYFQNEAQLEKSRLLSDRFSAERPKGSFSTLEIQRTEQGDSAMYLCASSPRTVTGEQFFGPGTRLTVL.

The rearrangement uses TRBV6-4 and TRBJ2-3; D is perhaps TRBD2 (6 bases). Between the trimmed V and J ends, which lost 4 bases and 2 bases, there was a span of 10 bases. The germline CDR1 and CDR2 sequences are MRHNA and SNTAGT. The CDR3 runs to 14 residues. CDR3 loop: CASSGGGPTDTQYF. CDR3 nucleotide sequence: TGTGCCAGCAGTGGCGGAGGGCCCACAGATACGCAGTATTTT.

There are a few counts of this clone. The chain employs TRBV10-3 and TRBJ1-1; no firm D call. The V gene's germline CDR1 is ENHRY and CDR2 SYGVKD. Deletions cut 3 bases from V and 4 bases from J, with 9 bases between. The CDR3 covers 13 residues. In nucleotides, the CDR3 is TGTGCCATCAGTGAACGGCAGTCCACTGAAGCTTTCTTT. Translating it yields CAISERQSTEAFF.

This clone was counted a single time. This chain links TRBV2 with TRBJ1-1; the D gene is possibly TRBD1 (5 bases). The CDR3 is made up of 18 amino acids. With 1 base removed from V and 0 bases from J, the gap between germline ends came to 18 bases. The germline V gene has CDR1 SNHLY and CDR2 FYNNEI. DNA of the CDR3: TGTGCCAGCAGTGAAGGATACAGGAGCTCTATGGTGAACACTGAAGCTTTCTTT. Protein product: CASSEGYRSSMVNTEAFF.

V and J are TRBV18 and TRBJ2-2, with a possible D match to TRBD1 (5 bases). CDR1 is KGHSH, CDR2 LQKENI, per germline. This CDR3 is built from 15 residues. Between the trimmed V and J ends, which lost 2 bases and 7 bases, there was a span of 14 bases. CDR3 region: CASSPGQGTIGELFF. The CDR3 nucleotides read TGTGCCAGCTCACCAGGGCAGGGAACGATCGGGGAGCTGTTTTTT.

The chain recombines TRBV11-2 with TRBJ1-2, with D uncertain. The CDR3 covers 15 residues. The V gene's germline CDR1 is SGHAT and CDR2 FQNNGV. V lost 0 bases and J 0 bases, leaving 8 bases between the germline ends. CDR3 sequence reads: CASSLDYSSNYGYTF. The CDR3 DNA reads as TGTGCCAGCAGCTTAGATTACAGCTCTAACTATGGCTACACCTTC.

This chain links TRBV5-1 with TRBJ2-5; D may be TRBD1 (5 bases). Per germline, CDR1 SGHRS and CDR2 YFSETQ. This CDR3 is 13 amino acids long. The germline V and J ends were trimmed by 4 bases and 3 bases, with 10 bases remaining between them. This CDR3 reads CASSRIREETQYF. CDR3 coding DNA: TGCGCCAGCAGCCGAATCAGGGAAGAGACCCAGTACTTC.

CDR3 amino acids: CASSENVWQGARGYTF. CDR3 coding DNA: TGTGCCAGCAGTGAAAATGTCTGGCAGGGGGCGCGAGGCTACACCTTC. This chain joins TRBV6-1 and TRBJ1-2; 8 bases align to TRBD1. Germline CDR1 is MNHNS and CDR2 is SASEGT. CDR3 length: 16 residues. Unmatched junction bases numbered 13, after V lost 2 bases and J lost 8 bases.

The rearrangement links TRBV9 to TRBJ1-5; 7 positions agree with TRBD1. The CDR3 is made up of 15 amino acids. V lost 1 base, J lost 3 bases, and 4 bases stayed unmatched. Per the germline V gene, CDR1 is SGDLS and CDR2 is YYNGEE. The CDR3 DNA follows: TGTGCCAGCAGCGTACAGGGGGGGACCAATCAGCCCCAGCATTTT. Residues: CASSVQGGTNQPQHF.

The chain links TRBV2 to TRBJ1-1; D is perhaps TRBD1 (5 bases). V was trimmed by 7 bases and J by 6 bases, leaving 18 bases between them. CDR1 and CDR2 from the germline V gene are SNHLY and FYNNEI. The CDR3 loop spans 14 amino acids. This CDR3 reads CASMIGGDSAEAFF. Written as DNA, the CDR3 is TGTGCCAGCATGATCGGGGGGGATTCGGCTGAAGCTTTCTTT.

V and J are TRBV7-2 and TRBJ2-7; D not resolved. The CDR3 loop spans 13 amino acids. Germline lookup yields CDR1 SGHTA and CDR2 FQGNSA. Trimming shortened V by 1 base and J by 8 bases, and 12 bases separated the two germline ends. CDR3 nucleotide sequence: TGTGCCAGCAGCTTAGGAACGTTAGCCCAGCAGTACTTC. Its protein is CASSLGTLAQQYF.

V usage is TRBV5-1 and J usage is TRBJ2-7; tentative D call: TRBD1 (6 bases). Looked up from germline, CDR1 is SGHRS and CDR2 is YFSETQ. The CDR3 has 14 amino acids. Trimming removed 4 bases from V and 4 bases from J, with 15 bases in between. The CDR3 loop reads CASSTDSGTYEQYF. CDR3 DNA: TGCGCCAGCAGCACCGACAGTGGGACATACGAGCAGTACTTC.

The J gene is TRBJ1-4, the V gene TRBV19; weak D call: TRBD1 (6 bases). Germline-derived CDR1 and CDR2 are LNHDA and SQIVND (reference sequence). This CDR3 has 13 amino acids. Trimming stripped 9 bases from V and 8 bases from J, with 16 bases between. The CDR3 DNA follows: TGTGCCAGCAGAACAGGGTTCGGCGAAAAACTGTTTTTT. Encoded protein: CASRTGFGEKLFF. The full variable domain, with the rest looked up from reference TRBV19 and TRBJ1-4, is DGGITQSPKYLFRKEGQNVTLSCEQNLNHDAMYWYRQDPGQGLRLIYYSQIVNDFQKGDIAEGYSVSREKKESFPLTVTSAQKNPTAFYLCASRTGFGEKLFFGSGTQLSVL.